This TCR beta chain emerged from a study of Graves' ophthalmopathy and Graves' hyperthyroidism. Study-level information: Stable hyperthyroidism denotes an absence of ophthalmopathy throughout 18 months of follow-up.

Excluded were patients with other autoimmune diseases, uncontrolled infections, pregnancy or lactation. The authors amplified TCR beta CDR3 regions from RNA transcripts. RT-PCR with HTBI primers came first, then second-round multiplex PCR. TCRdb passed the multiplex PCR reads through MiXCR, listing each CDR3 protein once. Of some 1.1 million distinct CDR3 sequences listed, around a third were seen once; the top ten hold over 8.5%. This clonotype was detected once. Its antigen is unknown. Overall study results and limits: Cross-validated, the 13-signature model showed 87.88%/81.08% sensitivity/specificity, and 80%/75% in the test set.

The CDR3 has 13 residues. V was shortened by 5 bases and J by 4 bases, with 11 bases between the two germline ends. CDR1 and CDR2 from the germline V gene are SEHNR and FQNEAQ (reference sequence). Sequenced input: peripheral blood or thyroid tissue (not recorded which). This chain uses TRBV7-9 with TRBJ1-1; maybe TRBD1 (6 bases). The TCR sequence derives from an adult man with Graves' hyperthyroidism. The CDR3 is CASSTHRATEAFF. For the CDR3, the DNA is TGTGCCAGCAGCACCCACAGGGCCACTGAAGCTTTCTTT.